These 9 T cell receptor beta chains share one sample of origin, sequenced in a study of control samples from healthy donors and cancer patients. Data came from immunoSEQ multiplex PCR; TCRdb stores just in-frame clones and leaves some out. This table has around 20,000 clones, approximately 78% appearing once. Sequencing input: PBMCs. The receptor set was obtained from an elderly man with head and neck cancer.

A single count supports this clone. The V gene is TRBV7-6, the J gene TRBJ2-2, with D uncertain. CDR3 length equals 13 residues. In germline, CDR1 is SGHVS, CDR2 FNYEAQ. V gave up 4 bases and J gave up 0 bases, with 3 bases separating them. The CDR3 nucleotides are TGTGCCAGCAGCTCCGCGAACACCGGGGAGCTGTTTTTT. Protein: CASSSANTGELFF.

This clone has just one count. The CDR3 spells CASSLESSYNEQFF. The CDR3 DNA follows: TGTGCCAGCAGCTTAGAAAGCTCCTACAATGAGCAGTTCTTC. The rearrangement links TRBV7-9 to TRBJ2-1; no clear D gene. Deletions cut 1 base from V and 0 bases from J, with 4 bases between. Germline assignment: CDR1 SEHNR and CDR2 FQNEAQ (reference sequence). The CDR3 covers 14 residues.

The CDR3 sequence: CASSFRGDGQPQHF. For the CDR3, the DNA is TGTGCCAGCAGCTTTCGGGGGGACGGTCAGCCCCAGCATTTT. V and J are TRBV5-6 and TRBJ1-5, with D possibly TRBD1 on 5 matching bases. CDR3 size: 14 residues. V was cut by 2 bases and J by 6 bases, with 12 bases left in between. CDR1 is SGHDT and CDR2 is YYEEEE in the germline V gene.

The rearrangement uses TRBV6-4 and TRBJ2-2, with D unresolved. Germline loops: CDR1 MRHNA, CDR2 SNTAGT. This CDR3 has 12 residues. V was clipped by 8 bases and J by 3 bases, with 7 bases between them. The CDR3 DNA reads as TGTGCCAGCGTTTCCTACACCGGGGAGCTGTTTTTT. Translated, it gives CASVSYTGELFF.

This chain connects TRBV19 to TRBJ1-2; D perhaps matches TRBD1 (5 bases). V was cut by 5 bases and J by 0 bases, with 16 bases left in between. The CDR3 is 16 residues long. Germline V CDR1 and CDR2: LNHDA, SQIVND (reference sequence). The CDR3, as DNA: TGTGCCAGTAGTGAAGGAGGGACTAAAGCTAACTATGGCTACACCTTC. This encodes CASSEGGTKANYGYTF.

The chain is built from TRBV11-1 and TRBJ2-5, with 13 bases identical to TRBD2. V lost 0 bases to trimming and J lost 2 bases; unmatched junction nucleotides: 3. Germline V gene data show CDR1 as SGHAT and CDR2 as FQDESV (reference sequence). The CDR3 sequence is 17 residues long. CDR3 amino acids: CASSLAPGLAGQETQYF. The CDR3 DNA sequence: TGTGCCAGCAGCTTAGCCCCGGGACTAGCGGGACAAGAGACCCAGTACTTC.

The CDR3 DNA sequence: TGTGCCAGCTCACCGGGGGGTCGGATCATGAACACTGAAGCTTTCTTT. As protein: CASSPGGRIMNTEAFF. This chain links TRBV18 with TRBJ1-1, with D perhaps matching TRBD1 (5 bases). This CDR3 is built from 16 residues. Trimming took 3 bases from V and 0 from J, leaving 14 bases between them. Germline V gene data show CDR1 as KGHSH and CDR2 as LQKENI.

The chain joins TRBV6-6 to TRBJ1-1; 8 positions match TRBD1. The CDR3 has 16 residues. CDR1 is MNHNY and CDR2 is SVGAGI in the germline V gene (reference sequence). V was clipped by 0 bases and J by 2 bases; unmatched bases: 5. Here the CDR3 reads CASSYSAGTGNTEAFF. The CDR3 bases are TGTGCCAGCAGTTACTCAGCTGGGACAGGTAACACTGAAGCTTTCTTT.

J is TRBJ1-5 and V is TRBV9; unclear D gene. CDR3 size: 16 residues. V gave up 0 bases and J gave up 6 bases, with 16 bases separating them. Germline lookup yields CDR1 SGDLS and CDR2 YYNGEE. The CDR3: CASSVGGDPRSQPQHF. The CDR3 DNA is TGTGCCAGCAGCGTAGGGGGAGACCCCCGGTCTCAGCCCCAGCATTTT.